These 27 T cell receptor beta chains share one sample of origin, sequenced in a study of OX40 agonist ivuxolimab in advanced cancers. Libraries were prepared by immunoSEQ multiplex PCR; TCRdb keeps only in-frame clonotypes and omits some of them. There are roughly 74,000 clones in the sample; 80% to 85% occur only once, and more than 2% lies in the top ten. The input for sequencing was CD4+ or CD8+ T cells sorted from blood, taken in a trial of the OX40 agonist ivuxolimab. The source is an adult with an advanced solid tumor such as melanoma, head and neck, liver or kidney cancer.

The chain is built from TRBV18 and TRBJ2-3, with D maybe TRBD2 (6 bases). CDR1 and CDR2 (germline): KGHSH, LQKENI. The CDR3 consists of 15 residues. V was trimmed by 5 bases and J by 4 bases, leaving 16 bases between them. CDR3 coding DNA: TGTGCCAGCTCAACAATGGAGGGGTCTCCAGATACGCAGTATTTT. Translated: CASSTMEGSPDTQYF.

The chain uses TRBV16 and TRBJ1-2; no reliable D call. V shed 0 bases and J shed 2 bases, with 7 bases lying between them. CDR1 and CDR2 from the germline V gene are KGHSY and FQNENV. This CDR3 is built from 14 residues. Here the CDR3 reads CASSQSQLNYGYTF. The CDR3 bases are TGTGCCAGCAGCCAATCGCAGTTGAACTATGGCTACACCTTC.

The chain combines TRBV6-1 with TRBJ2-3; no definite D call. CDR3 length equals 12 residues. Germline V lookup: CDR1 MNHNS, CDR2 SASEGT. V was shortened by 5 bases and J by 2 bases, with 5 bases between the two germline ends. In nucleotides, the CDR3 is TGTGCCAGCAGTACCCCCACAGATACGCAGTATTTT. Translating gives CASSTPTDTQYF.

This clone was observed once. The V call is TRBV7-2, the J call TRBJ1-5, with a tentative D call TRBD1 (5 bases). The germline CDR1 and CDR2 sequences are SGHTA and FQGNSA. V shed 5 bases and J shed 0 bases, with 14 bases lying between them. The CDR3 contains 16 residues. The CDR3, as DNA: TGTGCCAGCAGCCTCGGGACTGCTTATAGCAATCAGCCCCAGCATTTT. The encoded protein is CASSLGTAYSNQPQHF.

As DNA, the CDR3 is TGTGCCTGGGCCCGTAGGGGATCAGCTTTCTTT. This gives the protein CAWARRGSAFF. The J gene is TRBJ1-1, the V gene TRBV30; TRBD1 is a possible D gene (5 bases). Germline V gives CDR1 GTSNPN, CDR2 SVGIG (reference sequence). The length of the CDR3 is 11 residues. The V gene lost 5 bases and the J gene lost 10 bases, with 14 bases spanning the gap.

The J gene is TRBJ2-1, the V gene TRBV7-2, with a weak D call TRBD2 (5 bases). V was pared by 0 bases and J by 9 bases, with 18 bases between. The germline V gene encodes CDR1 SGHTA and CDR2 FQGNSA. The length of the CDR3 is 16 residues. The DNA of the CDR3 is TGTGCCAGCAGCTTAGCGCCAGGAGGTGCCCCACTTGAGCAGTTCTTC. This gives the protein CASSLAPGGAPLEQFF.

DNA of the CDR3: TGTGCCAGTAGTAGTCAGATAACCGGATCCGGGGAGCTGTTTTTT. It encodes CASSSQITGSGELFF. This chain uses TRBV19 with TRBJ2-2; D unresolved. This CDR3 is 15 amino acids long. Germline-derived CDR1 and CDR2 are LNHDA and SQIVND (reference sequence). V lost 4 bases and J 6 bases, leaving 15 bases between the germline ends.

This clone is categorized as medium-sized (0.01 to 0.1%). The chain carries TRBV4-2 and TRBJ1-1; D ambiguous. Germline-derived CDR1 and CDR2 are LGHNA and YNFKEQ. The CDR3 consists of 14 residues. V lost 3 bases to trimming and J lost 9 bases, with 17 bases between them. Here the CDR3 reads CASSHPNLGNQAFF. CDR3 sequence (DNA): TGTGCCAGCAGCCACCCCAATCTCGGGAATCAAGCTTTCTTT.

The rearrangement joins TRBV5-5 to TRBJ2-5; possible D gene TRBD2, 6 bases. The CDR3 is made up of 15 amino acids. V dropped 6 bases and J dropped 4 bases, with 19 bases sitting between them. Germline values: CDR1 SGHKS, CDR2 YYEKEE (reference sequence). As DNA, the CDR3 is TGTGCCAGCACCCCTTCCGGGGGAGGAGGAGAGACCCAGTACTTC. Translated: CASTPSGGGGETQYF.

This clone showed up just once. J is TRBJ2-7 and V is TRBV11-3; 10 nucleotides align to TRBD2. CDR1 and CDR2 from the germline V gene are SGHNT and YENEEA. J was trimmed by 5 bases and V by 1 base; bases with no gene match: 8. This CDR3 is built from 16 residues. The chain's CDR3 is CASSLGLAGTGNEQYF. As DNA, the CDR3 is TGTGCCAGCAGCTTAGGACTAGCGGGTACCGGCAACGAGCAGTACTTC.

This clone was counted between two and nine times. The chain combines TRBV14 with TRBJ1-5, with D possibly being TRBD1 (6 bases). Germline loops: CDR1 SGHDN, CDR2 FVKESK. The V end was cut by 8 bases, the J end by 2 bases, with 16 bases between. The CDR3 is 15 amino acids. Here the CDR3 DNA reads TGTGCCAGCTCCCGGGGGCAGGGCCGCAATCAGCCCCAGCATTTT. Its translation is CASSRGQGRNQPQHF.

This clone was seen a few times. The CDR3 loop reads CASGEFEQYF. CDR3 coding DNA: TGTGCCAGCGGAGAGTTCGAGCAGTACTTC. The chain couples TRBV28 to TRBJ2-7; D uncertain. From germline, CDR1 is MDHEN and CDR2 SYDVKM. V lost 8 bases to trimming and J lost 6 bases, with 8 bases between them. CDR3 length: 10 amino acids.

The DNA of the CDR3 is TGTGCCAGCAGCTCACAGGGGGCGTACAATGAGCAGTTCTTC. Protein product: CASSSQGAYNEQFF. The rearrangement joins TRBV7-2 to TRBJ2-1; 9 positions match TRBD1. CDR1 and CDR2 (germline): SGHTA, FQGNSA. V dropped 4 bases and J dropped 4; count of bases not matched to a gene: 2. The CDR3 is made up of 14 amino acids.

This clone came up a few times. The rearrangement links TRBV28 to TRBJ1-4; D is uncertain. This CDR3 comprises 11 residues. Germline V gives CDR1 MDHEN, CDR2 SYDVKM. The V gene lost 7 bases and the J gene lost 7 bases, with 7 bases spanning the gap. The CDR3: CASTGFEKLFF. CDR3 nucleotides: TGTGCCAGCACCGGGTTTGAAAAACTGTTTTTT.

This clone has a single count. Other DNA variants within this sample encode the same CDR3. This chain uses TRBV19 with TRBJ1-1, with D perhaps TRBD1 (6 bases). Trimming left V 6 bases short and J 1 base short, with 9 bases between. The CDR3 contains 13 residues. The germline gives CDR1 LNHDA, CDR2 SQIVND (reference sequence). Here the CDR3 reads CASSYRENTEAFF. The DNA of the CDR3 is TGTGCCAGTAGCTACAGGGAGAACACTGAAGCTTTCTTT.

The rearrangement joins TRBV7-2 to TRBJ2-7; 7 bases fit TRBD1. The V segment lost 1 base and the J segment 4 bases; nucleotides outside the gene matches: 7. The CDR3 runs to 15 residues. CDR1 and CDR2 from the germline V gene are SGHTA and FQGNSA. CDR3 sequence: CASSLVGTVSYEQYF. In nucleotides, the CDR3 is TGTGCCAGCAGCTTAGTTGGGACAGTTAGTTACGAGCAGTACTTC. The variable domain in full, with the rest retrieved from reference TRBV7-2 and TRBJ2-7, is GAGVSQSPSNKVTEKGKDVELRCDPISGHTALYWYRQSLGQGLEFLIYFQGNSAPDKSGLPSDRFSAERTGGSVSTLTIQRTQQEDSAVYLCASSLVGTVSYEQYFGPGTRLTVT.

V usage is TRBV6-1 and J usage is TRBJ2-7; possibly TRBD1 or TRBD2 for D (6 bases each). CDR3 length: 15 residues. The V end lost 3 bases, the J end lost 1 base, and 13 bases lay between the germline ends. The V gene's germline CDR1 is MNHNS and CDR2 SASEGT. The CDR3: CASSDSGAWSYEQYF. DNA for the CDR3: TGTGCCAGCAGTGATTCGGGGGCATGGTCCTACGAGCAGTACTTC.

The chain recombines TRBV29-1 with TRBJ2-1, with D possibly TRBD1 on 5 matching bases. Between the trimmed V and J ends, which lost 1 base and 7 bases, there was a span of 5 bases. Germline V lookup: CDR1 SQVTM, CDR2 ANQGSEA. The CDR3 has 11 amino acids. The CDR3 sequence is CSVEGQNEQFF. CDR3 DNA sequence: TGCAGCGTTGAAGGACAGAATGAGCAGTTCTTC.

V and J are TRBV9 and TRBJ2-2, with D unclear. The CDR3 is 13 residues long. CDR1 is SGDLS and CDR2 is YYNGEE in the germline V gene. V was clipped by 0 bases and J by 8 bases, with 8 bases between them. For the CDR3, the DNA is TGTGCCAGCAGCGTAGACCGGATGGGGGAGCTGTTTTTT. It encodes CASSVDRMGELFF.

This chain connects TRBV7-3 to TRBJ2-1; 13 bases line up with TRBD2. Germline CDR1 SGHTA, CDR2 FQGTGA. The CDR3 spans 16 residues. V gave up 5 bases and J gave up 6 bases; unmatched junction bases: 7. The CDR3 DNA reads TGTGCCAGCAGCCCTATTGGACTAGCGGGAGTCAATGAGCAGTTCTTC. Protein: CASSPIGLAGVNEQFF.

This clone was seen a single time. This chain joins TRBV18 and TRBJ1-4; no reliable D call. Trimming stripped 3 bases from V and 1 base from J, with 15 bases between. Germline CDR1 is KGHSH and CDR2 is LQKENI. The CDR3 has 17 amino acids. CDR3 in DNA: TGTGCCAGCTCACCCCGCAGCTCCCGAATAACTAATGAAAAACTGTTTTTT. Encoded protein: CASSPRSSRITNEKLFF.

The chain employs TRBV18 and TRBJ1-1; D uncertain. Trimming pared 0 bases from V and 0 bases from J, leaving 8 bases between. The CDR3 spans 15 residues. Germline CDR1 KGHSH, CDR2 LQKENI. DNA of the CDR3: TGTGCCAGCTCACCACCGGCAGGAGTGAACACTGAAGCTTTCTTT. Protein product: CASSPPAGVNTEAFF.

The chain couples TRBV28 to TRBJ2-5; tentatively, D is TRBD1 (6 bases). Trimming removed 7 bases at V and 5 bases at J, with 14 bases between. Germline lookup yields CDR1 MDHEN and CDR2 SYDVKM. The CDR3 length is 13 residues. This CDR3 reads CASTPTGRETQYF. The CDR3 nucleotides read TGTGCCAGCACCCCTACAGGGCGGGAGACCCAGTACTTC.

The chain has TRBV2 and TRBJ2-3; TRBD2 matches at 8 bases. Germline V gene lookup returns CDR1 SNHLY and CDR2 FYNNEI. The CDR3 length is 17 residues. Trimming removed 4 bases from V and 6 bases from J; junction bases left unmatched: 15. The CDR3 sequence: CASSVPGIEAGDDTQYF. The CDR3 bases are TGTGCCAGCAGTGTTCCGGGCATCGAAGCGGGAGACGATACGCAGTATTTT.

CDR3 bases: TGTGCCAGCACGAATTCCGGGACAGACTCCTACGAGCAGTACTTC. It is translated as CASTNSGTDSYEQYF. The V and J genes are TRBV28 and TRBJ2-7; 7 nucleotides align to TRBD1. Germline V gene sequence: CDR1 MDHEN, CDR2 SYDVKM. The trim removed 7 bases at V and 0 bases at J, leaving 9 bases unmatched. The CDR3 sequence is 15 residues long.

The J gene is TRBJ2-7, the V gene TRBV28, with D perhaps matching TRBD2 (6 bases). The germline CDR1 and CDR2 sequences are MDHEN and SYDVKM. V was pared by 6 bases and J by 1 base, with 13 bases between. This CDR3 contains 14 residues. For the CDR3, the DNA is TGTGCCAGCAGATACCCCGGGACTTCCTACGAGCAGTACTTC. It specifies CASRYPGTSYEQYF.

The chain is built from TRBV5-1 and TRBJ2-2, with 8 bases lining up with TRBD1. The germline CDR1 and CDR2 sequences are SGHRS and YFSETQ. The V and J ends lost 4 bases and 6 bases, in that order; junction bases with no gene match: 8. The CDR3 spans 15 residues. CDR3 nucleotides: TGCGCCAGCAGCACCGGGACAGGATACTCCGGGGAGCTGTTTTTT. This translates into CASSTGTGYSGELFF.